These 2 T cell receptor beta chains originate from one sample sequenced in a study of CD8+CD57+ T cells in acquired aplastic anemia. CDR3 and TCR beta VDJ profiling relied on genomic DNA as the template. Via MiXCR, TCRdb re-called the reads, giving one row per CDR3 protein. The sample has about 58,000 distinct CDR3 sequences, around 50% seen once. Patients picked for sequencing had shown CD8+CD57+ cell expansion detected by flow cytometry. The sample was sorted CD4+, CD8+, or CD8+CD57+ T cells (not recorded which) from PBMCs. These receptor sequences come from a human donor with aplastic anemia.

This clonotype showed up just a few times. This may be a read error: a much more frequent sequence differs by one nucleotide. The V and J genes are TRBV12-3 or TRBV12-4 and TRBJ1-2; 8 bases map to TRBD1. V shed 4 bases and J 0 bases; nucleotides not matched to a gene: 4. This CDR3 is 15 amino acids long. The CDR3 DNA sequence: TGTGCCAGCAGTTCAATGGGACAGGCTAACTATGGCTACACCTTC. This codes for CASSSMGQANYGYTF.

About this clonotype: At one end the junction does not follow the germline gene, possibly because of a read error. The chain combines TRBV24-1 with TRBJ1-6; TRBD1 matches 11 bases. The V gene's germline CDR1 is KGHDR and CDR2 SFDVKD. The CDR3 runs 17 residues. The CDR3 protein is CASSLVGQGANNSPLHF. DNA of the CDR3: TGTGCCAGCAGTTTGGTCGGACAGGGGGCTAATAATTCACCCCTCCACTTT.